This T cell receptor (beta chain) was documented in a study of T-cell reconstitution after alpha-beta-depleted transplantation in children. For TCRbeta, the library was prepared with unique molecular identifiers. MiXCR, run by TCRdb on the PCR reads, gives a single entry per CDR3 protein. The sample lists hundreds of thousands of distinct CDR3 sequences, 12% occurring once. Unmatched junction bases numbered 6, after V lost 4 bases and J lost 2 bases. The CDR3 has 14 residues. Germline-derived CDR1 and CDR2 are SQVTM and ANQGSEA. Ten or more counts support this clonotype. The sequencing here drew on PBMCs from the stem cell graft donor, taken from the stem cell graft. The chain employs TRBV29-1 and TRBJ2-5, with 8 bases fitting TRBD2. This clonotype originated in a human donor who donated a stem cell graft to a child with acute lymphoblastic leukemia. CDR3 region: CSVGVAGGQETQYF. The CDR3 DNA reads as TGCAGCGTTGGGGTCGCGGGAGGTCAAGAGACCCAGTACTTC.